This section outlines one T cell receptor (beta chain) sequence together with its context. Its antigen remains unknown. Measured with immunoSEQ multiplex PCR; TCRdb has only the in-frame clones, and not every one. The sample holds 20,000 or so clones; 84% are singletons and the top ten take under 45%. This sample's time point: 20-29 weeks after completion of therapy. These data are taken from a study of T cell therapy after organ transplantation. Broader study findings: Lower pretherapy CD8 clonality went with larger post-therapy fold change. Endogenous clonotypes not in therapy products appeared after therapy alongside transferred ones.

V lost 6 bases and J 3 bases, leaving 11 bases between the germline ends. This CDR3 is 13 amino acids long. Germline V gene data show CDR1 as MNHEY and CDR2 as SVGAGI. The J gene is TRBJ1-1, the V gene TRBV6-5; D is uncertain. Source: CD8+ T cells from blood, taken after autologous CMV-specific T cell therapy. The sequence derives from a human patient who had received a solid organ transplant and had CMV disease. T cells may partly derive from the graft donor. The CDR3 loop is CASSDDRYTEAFF. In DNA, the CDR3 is TGTGCCAGCAGCGACGACCGATACACTGAAGCTTTCTTT.